The 32 T cell receptor beta chains presented below share a single source sample, sequenced in a study of blood T cell repertoires in COVID-19. Here immunoSEQ multiplex PCR was the method, and the copy in TCRdb shows in-frame clones only, minus some. The table shows about 71,000 clones, with 83% occurring only once. Sequencing was performed on peripheral blood. The receptors stem from a man between 25 and 39 years old with COVID-19, enrolled during active disease.

This clone has more than one count but fewer than ten. V and J are TRBV20-1 and TRBJ1-2; D remains ambiguous. Per the germline V gene, CDR1 is DFQATT and CDR2 is SNEGSKA (reference sequence). With 3 bases removed from V and 1 base from J, the gap between germline ends came to 15 bases. The CDR3 is 15 residues long. The CDR3: CSASLAAANNYGYTF. In DNA form, the CDR3 reads TGCAGTGCTAGTCTCGCGGCAGCAAATAACTATGGCTACACCTTC.

The gene calls are TRBV13 and TRBJ2-3; no definite D call. The germline V gene has CDR1 PRHDT and CDR2 FYEKMQ (reference sequence). This CDR3 region has 12 residues. The V and J ends lost 8 bases and 7 bases respectively, with 13 bases between them. The DNA of the CDR3 is TGTGCCAGCGCAACCGCGCGGCATACGCAGTATTTT. This codes for CASATARHTQYF.

V gene TRBV28 combines with J gene TRBJ2-3; TRBD2 is a possible D gene (6 bases). Germline V gene data show CDR1 as MDHEN and CDR2 as SYDVKM. The CDR3 is 14 amino acids. V lost 2 bases and J lost 3, with 9 bases in between. The CDR3 region is CASSLTAGTDTQYF. DNA of the CDR3: TGTGCCAGCAGTTTAACCGCGGGGACAGATACGCAGTATTTT.

The chain is built from TRBV29-1 and TRBJ2-7; D perhaps matches TRBD2 (5 bases). Germline V gene sequence: CDR1 SQVTM, CDR2 ANQGSEA. The CDR3 covers 12 residues. The V and J ends lost 0 bases and 4 bases respectively, with 7 bases between them. CDR3 amino acids: CSVEESGYEQYF. The CDR3 nucleotides are TGCAGCGTTGAAGAATCGGGGTACGAGCAGTACTTC.

The V and J genes are TRBV9 and TRBJ1-1, with D possibly matching TRBD1 (5 bases). Germline lookup yields CDR1 SGDLS and CDR2 YYNGEE. The CDR3 covers 14 residues. V was trimmed by 0 bases and J by 7 bases, leaving 13 bases between them. The CDR3 region has the DNA TGTGCCAGCAGCGTAGGACCTCGGGGGGATGAAGCTTTCTTT. It specifies CASSVGPRGDEAFF.

The rearrangement joins TRBV2 to TRBJ1-1; 7 bases map to TRBD1. The CDR3 has 15 residues. Unmatched junction bases numbered 19, after V lost 7 bases and J lost 11 bases. Looked up from germline, CDR1 is SNHLY and CDR2 is FYNNEI. The CDR3 sequence: CASTPSLFDRVRAFF. Written as DNA, the CDR3 is TGTGCCAGCACCCCATCGCTGTTTGACAGGGTGAGGGCTTTCTTT.

V usage is TRBV6-1 and J usage is TRBJ1-5; possible D gene TRBD1, 6 bases. This CDR3 has 19 residues. CDR1 is MNHNS and CDR2 is SASEGT in the germline V gene. V lost 3 bases and J 1 base, leaving 22 bases between the germline ends. The CDR3 loop is CASSEERRGAGISNQPQHF. DNA for the CDR3: TGTGCCAGCAGTGAGGAAAGGCGGGGGGCCGGGATAAGCAATCAGCCCCAGCATTTT.

The V and J genes are TRBV3-1 (or the pseudogene TRBV3-2) and TRBJ2-5; D not resolved. V lost 3 bases, J lost 5 bases, and 4 bases lay in between. The CDR3 runs 11 residues. CDR1 LGHDT and CDR2 YNNKEL come from the germline V gene (reference sequence). The CDR3 DNA reads TGTGCCAGCAGCCACAGGGAGACCCAGTACTTC. It specifies CASSHRETQYF.

This clone appeared a single time. This chain uses TRBV2 with TRBJ2-7, with 8 bases that match TRBD2. V was pared by 1 base and J by 2 bases, with 10 bases of the junction left unmatched. Germline-derived CDR1 and CDR2 are SNHLY and FYNNEI. The CDR3 runs 17 residues. The CDR3 region is CASSEGLAFSEAYEQYF. Written as DNA, the CDR3 is TGTGCCAGCAGTGAAGGACTAGCGTTTTCGGAGGCCTACGAGCAGTACTTC.

The chain uses TRBV11-2 and TRBJ2-1; TRBD1 matches 11 bases. Unmatched junction bases numbered 8, after V lost 3 bases and J lost 7 bases. Germline CDR1 and CDR2: SGHAT and FQNNGV. The CDR3 contains 16 residues. The CDR3 DNA follows: TGTGCCAGCAGCTTCTTCGGGACAGGGGGTTCAAATGAGCAGTTCTTC. It is translated as CASSFFGTGGSNEQFF.

V and J are TRBV7-8 and TRBJ2-1; TRBD2 aligns across 8 bases. The CDR3 spans 14 residues. J lost 8 bases, V lost 5 bases, and 8 bases had no gene match. The germline V gene encodes CDR1 SGHVS and CDR2 FQNEAQ. CDR3 sequence (DNA): TGTGCCAGCAGCCCTTCCCGCGGGGGGCATGAGCAGTTCTTC. It codes for CASSPSRGGHEQFF. The full variable domain, in which reference TRBV7-8 and TRBJ2-1 provide the parts outside the CDR3, is GAGVSQSPRYKVAKRGQDVALRCDPISGHVSLFWYQQALGQGPEFLTYFQNEAQLDKSGLPSDRFFAERPEGSVSTLKIQRTQQEDSAVYLCASSPSRGGHEQFFGPGTRLTVL.

The chain couples TRBV10-2 to TRBJ2-7, with 7 bases fitting TRBD2. The V gene's germline CDR1 is WSHSY and CDR2 SAAADI. V lost 4 bases, J lost 5 bases, and 8 bases stayed unmatched. This CDR3 has 14 residues. CDR3 nucleotide sequence: TGCGCCAGCAGTGTTTCGGGAGGTACCCACGAGCAGTACTTC. As protein: CASSVSGGTHEQYF.

The rearrangement joins TRBV6-5 to TRBJ1-5; D remains ambiguous. V shed 7 bases and J shed 3 bases, with 13 bases lying between them. Germline V gene data show CDR1 as MNHEY and CDR2 as SVGAGI. The CDR3 loop spans 14 amino acids. The CDR3 DNA reads as TGTGCCAGCAACTATGCCGGGGACAATCAGCCCCAGCATTTT. Its protein is CASNYAGDNQPQHF.

The chain recombines TRBV24-1 with TRBJ1-1; D unresolved. Trimming took off 5 bases at V and 4 bases at J, with 16 bases between the two ends. The germline CDR1 and CDR2 sequences are KGHDR and SFDVKD. The CDR3 consists of 15 residues. The CDR3, as DNA: TGTGCCACCAGTGCCCTACGGGGTATGGGCACTGAAGCTTTCTTT. Amino acids: CATSALRGMGTEAFF.

The chain combines TRBV28 with TRBJ2-2, with 8 positions matching TRBD1. Germline values: CDR1 MDHEN, CDR2 SYDVKM. The CDR3 extends over 14 amino acids. Unmatched junction bases numbered 6, after V lost 10 bases and J lost 2 bases. The CDR3 region has the DNA TGTGCCACCTACGACAGGGGAAACACCGGGGAGCTGTTTTTT. Translated: CATYDRGNTGELFF.

The rearrangement joins TRBV4-1 to TRBJ1-6, with D hard to call. The germline V gene has CDR1 MGHRA and CDR2 YSYEKL. The V gene lost 2 bases and the J gene lost 9 bases, with 11 bases spanning the gap. CDR3 length equals 14 residues. CDR3 sequence (DNA): TGCGCCAGCAGCCAACCTTCGACGGGTTCACCCCTCCACTTT. Translating it yields CASSQPSTGSPLHF.

This chain joins TRBV6-2 or TRBV6-3 and TRBJ2-5; 8 bases match TRBD2. The CDR3 loop spans 17 amino acids. Per germline, CDR1 MNHEY and CDR2 SVGEGT. Unmatched junction bases numbered 11, after V lost 2 bases and J lost 3 bases. CDR3 nucleotides: TGTGCCAGCAGTTACCGCCGGACTAGCCGGAGAGAAGAGACCCAGTACTTC. Encoded protein: CASSYRRTSRREETQYF.

This clone was recorded once. The rearrangement joins TRBV9 to TRBJ2-3; 7 bases align to TRBD2. The CDR3 contains 15 residues. Trimming at V came to 1 base and at J to 5 bases, leaving 7 bases not matched to a gene. Germline V gene lookup returns CDR1 SGDLS and CDR2 YYNGEE. Here the CDR3 reads CASSVSLAEGDTQYF. CDR3 nucleotide sequence: TGTGCCAGCAGCGTAAGTCTAGCGGAAGGAGATACGCAGTATTTT.

The J gene is TRBJ2-5, the V gene TRBV7-2, with 7 nucleotides matching TRBD2. V lost 5 bases to trimming and J lost 2 bases; unmatched junction nucleotides: 8. Germline CDR1 and CDR2: SGHTA and FQGNSA. The CDR3 has 15 residues. Written as DNA, the CDR3 is TGTGCCAGCAGCCGCCTCTGGGAGGGGCAAGAGACCCAGTACTTC. Protein sequence: CASSRLWEGQETQYF.

The chain combines TRBV30 with TRBJ2-7; TRBD1 matches 7 bases. This CDR3 has 16 amino acids. CDR1 and CDR2 from the germline V gene are GTSNPN and SVGIG (reference sequence). V trimming: 3 bases; J trimming: 6 bases; junction bases outside the gene matches: 17. The chain's CDR3 is CAWSPGTALRVVEQYF. For the CDR3, the DNA is TGTGCCTGGAGCCCCGGGACAGCCTTGCGGGTGGTCGAGCAGTACTTC.

This chain joins TRBV5-4 and TRBJ2-3, with 11 bases matching TRBD2. The CDR3 runs 16 residues. From germline, CDR1 is SGHNT and CDR2 YYREEE (reference sequence). J lost 5 bases, V lost 5 bases, and 10 bases had no gene match. CDR3 loop: CASRRTSGYPGDTQYF. In nucleotides, the CDR3 is TGTGCCAGCAGAAGGACTAGCGGGTATCCGGGAGATACGCAGTATTTT.

V and J are TRBV5-1 and TRBJ2-6, with D tentatively TRBD1 (5 bases). With 4 bases removed from V and 0 bases from J, the gap between germline ends came to 11 bases. The CDR3 extends over 16 amino acids. Germline CDR1 and CDR2: SGHRS and YFSETQ. As DNA, the CDR3 is TGCGCCAGCAGCCAAACAGGCGACTCTGGGGCCAACGTCCTGACTTTC. Its protein product is CASSQTGDSGANVLTF.

The sample holds a few counts of this clone. The V call is TRBV19, the J call TRBJ2-5; TRBD2 aligns across 11 bases. V lost 3 bases, J lost 13 bases, and 7 bases stayed unmatched. CDR1 and CDR2 from the germline V gene are LNHDA and SQIVND (reference sequence). The CDR3 totals 13 residues. As DNA, the CDR3 is TGTGCCAGTAGTATGGGGACTAGCGGAGCCCCGTACTTC. Its protein product is CASSMGTSGAPYF.

The chain uses TRBV7-8 and TRBJ2-3, with 7 bases aligning to TRBD2. CDR1 and CDR2 from the germline V gene are SGHVS and FQNEAQ. This CDR3 region has 16 residues. After removal of 5 bases from V and 0 bases from J, the junction contained 8 bases not matched to a gene. The CDR3, as DNA: TGTGCCAGCAGCCGCCTGGGACTACTTAGCACAGATACGCAGTATTTT. It is translated as CASSRLGLLSTDTQYF.

The gene calls are TRBV6-6 and TRBJ2-7, with TRBD1 matching over 9 bases. This CDR3 is 14 amino acids long. After removal of 0 bases from V and 6 bases from J, the junction contained 3 bases not matched to a gene. From germline, CDR1 is MNHNY and CDR2 SVGAGI (reference sequence). This CDR3 is CASSYSMDRGEQYF. DNA for the CDR3: TGTGCCAGCAGTTACTCGATGGACAGGGGCGAGCAGTACTTC.

In this sample, this clone turned up once. This rearrangement joins TRBV5-1 to TRBJ1-5; 7 bases agree with TRBD1. Germline CDR1 is SGHRS and CDR2 is YFSETQ. Trimming removed 4 bases from V and 5 bases from J; junction bases left unmatched: 9. The CDR3 has 15 amino acids. CDR3 DNA sequence: TGCGCCAGCAGCCCGTGGACAGGAGGCGATCAGCCCCAGCATTTT. It is translated as CASSPWTGGDQPQHF.

The gene calls are TRBV19 and TRBJ1-1; tentatively, D is TRBD1 (6 bases). The CDR3 has 13 residues. The V gene's germline CDR1 is LNHDA and CDR2 SQIVND (reference sequence). Trimming cost V 3 bases and J 4 bases, with 9 bases left between them. This chain's CDR3 is CASSITRGTEAFF. The CDR3 coding sequence is TGTGCCAGTAGTATTACCAGGGGCACTGAAGCTTTCTTT.

The rearrangement joins TRBV30 to TRBJ1-2, with 7 bases aligning to TRBD1. This CDR3 has 15 residues. The junction had 9 bases not matched to a gene; V was cut back by 5 bases and J by 0 bases. The germline CDR1 and CDR2 sequences are GTSNPN and SVGIG (reference sequence). CDR3 in DNA: TGTGCCTGGGACAGGGAGATTGCTACTAACTATGGCTACACCTTC. It is translated as CAWDREIATNYGYTF.

This chain connects TRBV11-3 to TRBJ2-5, with TRBD1 identical over 8 bases. The CDR3 covers 15 residues. Germline V gene lookup returns CDR1 SGHNT and CDR2 YENEEA. V gave up 5 bases and J gave up 1 base; unmatched junction bases: 6. DNA of the CDR3: TGTGCCAGCAGCCGCACAGGGGGTTCCCAAGAGACCCAGTACTTC. Translation: CASSRTGGSQETQYF.

The chain uses TRBV19 and TRBJ2-1; a possible D gene is TRBD2 (5 bases). Trimming removed 4 bases from V and 10 bases from J, with 8 bases in between. The CDR3 has 11 amino acids. CDR1 is LNHDA, CDR2 SQIVND, per germline (reference sequence). CDR3 loop: CASSRGLEQFF. The CDR3, as DNA: TGTGCCAGTAGTAGAGGACTCGAGCAGTTCTTC.

The rearrangement links TRBV30 to TRBJ2-6; weak D call: TRBD1 (5 bases). V shed 3 bases and J shed 0 bases, with 24 bases lying between them. Germline assignment: CDR1 GTSNPN and CDR2 SVGIG (reference sequence). CDR3 length: 20 residues. Here the CDR3 DNA reads TGTGCCTGGAGACCCTCCTCGACAGTCACCCCGCTCTCTGGGGCCAACGTCCTGACTTTC. It yields the protein CAWRPSSTVTPLSGANVLTF.

The V gene is TRBV2, the J gene TRBJ1-1, with 9 bases identical to TRBD1. V dropped 5 bases and J dropped 2; count of bases not matched to a gene: 6. This CDR3 has 15 amino acids. Germline V CDR1 and CDR2: SNHLY, FYNNEI. The CDR3 region has the DNA TGTGCCAGCAGTCTAAGACAGGGGGAAAACACTGAAGCTTTCTTT. Amino acids: CASSLRQGENTEAFF. The full variable domain, completed using reference TRBV2 and TRBJ1-1, is EPEVTQTPSHQVTQMGQEVILRCVPISNHLYFYWYRQILGQKVEFLVSFYNNEISEKSEIFDDQFSVERPDGSNFTLKIRSTKLEDSAMYFCASSLRQGENTEAFFGQGTRLTVV.